The TCR beta chain under discussion was sequenced for a study of T cell responses to AZD1222 COVID-19 vaccine. General study findings and limits: Unmutated variant regions reportedly attract nearly half of all spike-specific TCRs. It should be noted that donors were predominantly white British and more often female, and clonal diversity was possibly underestimated.

Measured with immunoSEQ multiplex PCR; TCRdb has only the in-frame clones, and not every one. The sample has approximately 74,000 clones, about 85% seen once. J lost 4 bases, V lost 1 base, and 6 bases had no gene match. This CDR3 has 15 amino acids. The V gene's germline CDR1 is SGHTA and CDR2 FQGNSA. With regard to this clone: As yet, its antigen is unknown.

The TCR sequence derives from an adult who received the AZD1222 COVID-19 vaccine. The rearrangement uses TRBV7-2 and TRBJ2-7; TRBD1 agrees at 8 bases. The starting material was peripheral blood, obtained 28 days after the second AZD1222 dose. The chain's CDR3 is CASSLDGTGLYEQYF. In nucleotides, the CDR3 is TGTGCCAGCAGCTTAGATGGGACAGGACTGTACGAGCAGTACTTC.